The T cell receptor (beta chain) described here comes from a study of T-cell memory formation after mild COVID-19. Study-wide context: TCR clusters largely stayed donor specific.

This clonotype was observed once. TCRdb independently ran MiXCR on the 5' RACE reads; one entry per CDR3 protein. The sample yields roughly 100,000 distinct CDR3 sequences, 9.5% to 15% seen once. V was pared by 1 base and J by 5 bases, with 5 bases of the junction left unmatched. Germline CDR1 and CDR2: MGHDK and SYGVNS. The CDR3 extends over 14 amino acids. J is TRBJ2-7 and V is TRBV25-1, with 7 positions matching TRBD1. Sequenced: PBMCs or a T cell subset sorted from them (not recorded which). This TCR came from an adult woman who had mild COVID-19 (a few samples of this study predate the infection). Cell type and time point are not known. This CDR3 is CASSELGTVNEQYF. CDR3 nucleotide sequence: TGTGCCAGCAGTGAATTAGGGACAGTTAACGAGCAGTACTTC.